Detailed here is one T cell receptor (beta chain). Its antigen is as yet unknown. Here immunoSEQ multiplex PCR was the method, and the copy in TCRdb shows in-frame clones only, minus some. Found here are 100,000 to 150,000 clones, about four fifths of them singletons; the top ten hold 3.3%. Healthy donors had no documented immune events, such as infections, while sampled. This CDR3 is 11 amino acids long. Trimming removed 5 bases at V and 2 bases at J, with 2 bases between. CDR1 is LNHDA and CDR2 is SQIVND in the germline V gene (reference sequence). This sample is part of a study of identifying expanded T cells in peripheral blood. Study observations and caveats: Variance in clone template counts between approximately 2-week samples significantly increased with total template count across all healthy donors.

The chain has TRBV19 and TRBJ2-3; no reliable D call. This clonotype was obtained from a person aged 18-70 years in good health. The specimen was blood. This chain's CDR3 is CASSVTDTQYF. In DNA form, the CDR3 reads TGTGCCAGTAGTGTCACAGATACGCAGTATTTT.